This entry is about one TCR beta chain. Its antigen is unidentified. This CDR3 region has 15 residues. CDR1 is LGHNA, CDR2 YSLEER, per germline. V lost 0 bases to trimming and J lost 10 bases, with 13 bases between them. This sample was taken from a study of beta chain features in type 1 diabetes. TCRB transcripts that were expressed got sequenced, as all of the isolated RNA had been reverse transcribed. Measured with immunoSEQ multiplex PCR; TCRdb has only the in-frame clones, and not every one. The sample lists around 650,000 clones; about an eighth were seen once. General study results and limits: A moderate, significant TCRB CDR3 shortening appeared in type 1 diabetes across four CD4+ subsets. TCRB repertoires of naive, central memory and Treg cells appeared more similar among patients than among healthy donors.

The rearrangement links TRBV4-3 to TRBJ1-6; D might be TRBD1 (5 bases). The source is a man aged 25-45 years with type 1 diabetes. The specimen sequenced was naive CD4+ T cells from blood. CDR3 in DNA: TGCGCCAGCAGCCAAGAACCAGGGAAGGGCTCACCCCTCCACTTT. Translated, it gives CASSQEPGKGSPLHF.